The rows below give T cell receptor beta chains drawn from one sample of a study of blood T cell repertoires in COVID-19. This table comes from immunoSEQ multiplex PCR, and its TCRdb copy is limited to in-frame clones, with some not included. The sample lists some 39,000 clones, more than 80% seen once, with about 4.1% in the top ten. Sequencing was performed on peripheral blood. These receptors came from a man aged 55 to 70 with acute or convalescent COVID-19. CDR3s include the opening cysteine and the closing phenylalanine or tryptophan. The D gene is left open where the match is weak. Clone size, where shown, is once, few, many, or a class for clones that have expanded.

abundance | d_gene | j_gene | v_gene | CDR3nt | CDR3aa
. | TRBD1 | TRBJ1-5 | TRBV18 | TGTGCCAGCTCACCATCGGCAGGGGGCGGTCAGCCCCAGCATTTT | CASSPSAGGGQPQHF
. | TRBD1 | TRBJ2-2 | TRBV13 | TGTGCCAGCAGCTTAGGGACAGGGGGATTGTACACCGGGGAGCTGTTTTTT | CASSLGTGGLYTGELFF
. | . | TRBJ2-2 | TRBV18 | TGTGCCAGCTCACCTCTGACTATCGACACCGGGGAGCTGTTTTTT | CASSPLTIDTGELFF
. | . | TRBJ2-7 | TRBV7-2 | TGTGCCAGCCGGGAGTCTGCAGGCTCGCGGTACGAGCAGTACTTC | CASRESAGSRYEQYF
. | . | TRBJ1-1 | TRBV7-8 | TGTGCCAGCAGACCCCAGGGGAGGGCCACTGAAGCTTTCTTT | CASRPQGRATEAFF
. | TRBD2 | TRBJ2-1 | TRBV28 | TGTGCCACACAGACTAGCGGGAGATCAGGGGGGAATGAGCAGTTCTTC | CATQTSGRSGGNEQFF
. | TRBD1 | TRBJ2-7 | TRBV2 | TGTGCCAGCATGGCAGGGGGCCTCTACGGGCAGTACTTC | CASMAGGLYGQYF
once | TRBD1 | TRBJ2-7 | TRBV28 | TGTGCCAGCAGTCCAACCTCAGGGGGCATCTACGAGCAGTACTTC | CASSPTSGGIYEQYF
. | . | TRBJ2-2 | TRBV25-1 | TGTGCCAGCACCTTGAGCAGGGCCGGCGGGGAGCTGTTTTTT | CASTLSRAGGELFF
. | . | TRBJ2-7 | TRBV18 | TGTGCCAGCTCACCTCACCCGGCAGGGCCCTACGAGCAGTACTTC | CASSPHPAGPYEQYF
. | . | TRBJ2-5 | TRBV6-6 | TGTGCCAGCAGTTACAGTGGGCAGCCAGAGACCCAGTACTTC | CASSYSGQPETQYF
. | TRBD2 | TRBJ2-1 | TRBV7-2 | TGTGCCAGCAGCGGTCGCGGGGGGCTAACCTACAATGAGCAGTTCTTC | CASSGRGGLTYNEQFF
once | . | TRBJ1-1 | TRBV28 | TGTGCCAGCATTTCTCAGCGGGACACTGAAGCTTTCTTT | CASISQRDTEAFF
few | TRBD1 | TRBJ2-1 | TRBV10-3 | TGTGCCATCAGTGAACAGGGGGATTACAATGAGCAGTTCTTC | CAISEQGDYNEQFF
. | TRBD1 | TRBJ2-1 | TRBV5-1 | TGCGCCAGCAGCGCCGGCTATGGGACAGGGGGAAAGGGCTCCTACAATGAGCAGTTCTTC | CASSAGYGTGGKGSYNEQFF
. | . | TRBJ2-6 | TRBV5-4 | TGTGCCAGCAGCCCTGATAGAGCCAACGTCCTGACTTTC | CASSPDRANVLTF
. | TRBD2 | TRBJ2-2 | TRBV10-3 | TGTGCCATCAGTGCCACTAGCGGGGGGCCGAACACCGGGGAGCTGTTTTTT | CAISATSGGPNTGELFF
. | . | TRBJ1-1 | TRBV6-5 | TGTGCCAGCGTCGGACAGCTGGGCACTGAAGCTTTCTTT | CASVGQLGTEAFF
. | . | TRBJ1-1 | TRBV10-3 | TGTGCCATCGGAGGGAACACTGAAGCTTTCTTT | CAIGGNTEAFF
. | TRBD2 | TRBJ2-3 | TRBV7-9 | TGTGCCAGCAGCGGGACCCGAAGCGGGGGGTTATCGGATACGCAGTATTTT | CASSGTRSGGLSDTQYF
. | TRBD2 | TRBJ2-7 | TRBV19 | TGTGCCAGTCGAGAGTCTAGCGGGGCATACGAGCAGTACTTC | CASRESSGAYEQYF
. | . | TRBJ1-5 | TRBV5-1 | TGCGCCAGCAGCTTAGAGGCCGGCGGGGGGCCCCAGCATTTT | CASSLEAGGGPQHF
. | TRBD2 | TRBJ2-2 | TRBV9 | TGTGCCAGCAGCGTAGATCCCCTAGCGGGAGGGGAGCTGTTTTTT | CASSVDPLAGGELFF
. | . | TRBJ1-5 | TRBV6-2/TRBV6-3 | TGTGCCAGCAGTCACTGGGCGGACTATAGCAATCAGCCCCAGCATTTT | CASSHWADYSNQPQHF
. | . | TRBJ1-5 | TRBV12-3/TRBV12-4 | TGTGCCAGCAGTACTCCTAATCAGCCCCAGCATTTT | CASSTPNQPQHF
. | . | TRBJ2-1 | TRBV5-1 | TGCGCCAGCAGCTTGGACTATGAGCAGTTCTTC | CASSLDYEQFF
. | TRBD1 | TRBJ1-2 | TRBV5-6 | TGTGCCAGCAGCCCCGCCTTTGGGGACAGACGTTATGGCTACACCTTC | CASSPAFGDRRYGYTF
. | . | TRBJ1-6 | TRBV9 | TGTGCCAGCAGCCCCGCGGGACTGGGGAATTCACCCCTCCACTTT | CASSPAGLGNSPLHF
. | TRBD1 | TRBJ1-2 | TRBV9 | TGTGCCAGCAGCGTAGAGGGAGGGACAGGATACTATGGCTACACCTTC | CASSVEGGTGYYGYTF
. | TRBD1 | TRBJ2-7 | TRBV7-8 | TGTGCCAGCAGCTTAGGCGAAACAGGGGTCTACGAGCAGTACTTC | CASSLGETGVYEQYF